The entry below gives a single T cell receptor beta chain sequence along with its context. No antigen is known for it. The sequence runs out 3 residues before the end of the CDR3; the remainder is reconstructed from the germline J gene. These data come from a study of T cells in women clearing cervical HPV infection. Study information: Controls' single incident HPV16 infection cleared within 12 months without precancer.

Findings of the study overall: TRBV6-7 relative abundance averaged about 0.1% in cases and about 0.17% in controls.

The protocol was immunoSEQ multiplex PCR, while the TCRdb copy is restricted to in-frame clones and leaves out a portion. Reported are tens of thousands of clones; the ten largest clones contain approximately 9%. The V and J ends lost 1 base and 1 base, in that order; junction bases with no gene match: 10. The CDR3 contains 16 residues. Germline V gene lookup returns CDR1 SQVTM and CDR2 ANQGSEA. The source is a woman aged 18-70 years with a cervical HPV16 infection that either progressed to CIN3+ or cleared (not recorded which). This rearrangement joins TRBV29-1 to TRBJ2-7, with TRBD2 matching over 7 bases. Sequencing was carried out using blood buffy coat. The sequenced part of the CDR3 DNA is TGCAGCGTTGAAGGTCACCCTAGCGGAAGATCCTACGAG. This sequence encodes CSVEGHPSGRSYE. The entire CDR3 protein is CSVEGHPSGRSYEQYF.